These T cell receptor beta chains were read from a single sample in a study of T cell responses to AZD1222 COVID-19 vaccine. Generated by immunoSEQ multiplex PCR, the TCRdb table keeps only in-frame clones and is missing some. The table has 110,000 or so clones, less than 95% seen once; the top ten hold about 5.2%. Sequenced material: peripheral blood, taken on day 0 of AZD1222 vaccination. These receptors all come from an adult in good health. CDR3s include the opening cysteine and the closing phenylalanine or tryptophan. The order of the fields is V gene, clone size, J gene, D gene, CDR3 DNA, CDR3 protein. D genes are given only for firm matches. Clone size is not always given. Where it is, it says once, few, many or a class for expanded clones.

TRBV6-5,NA,TRBJ1-1,NA,TGTGCCAGCAGTTACTCGATGTTGACGGGGGACACTGAAGCTTTCTTT,CASSYSMLTGDTEAFF
TRBV29-1,NA,TRBJ2-1,NA,TGCAGCGTGGAGGGACAGTCCTACAATGAGCAGTTCTTC,CSVEGQSYNEQFF
TRBV2,NA,TRBJ1-4,TRBD1,TGTGCCAGCAGCGCACGTTCGGACAGGGCCCCCGAAAAACTGTTTTTT,CASSARSDRAPEKLFF
TRBV3-1/TRBV3-2,NA,TRBJ2-6,NA,TGTGCCAGCAAGACCTCTGGGGCCAACGTCCTGACTTTC,CASKTSGANVLTF
TRBV7-2,NA,TRBJ2-1,TRBD1,TGTGCCAGCAGCTTAGGGGACAGGGGTAGTGAGCAGTTCTTC,CASSLGDRGSEQFF
TRBV5-1,NA,TRBJ1-2,NA,TGCGCCAGCAGCAGGGCGGATAACTATGGCTACACCTTC,CASSRADNYGYTF
TRBV27,NA,TRBJ1-1,NA,TGTGCCAGCAGTTTATTACAGGGTGGGGACACTGAAGCTTTCTTT,CASSLLQGGDTEAFF
TRBV2,NA,TRBJ2-7,NA,TGTGCCAGCAGTGAAGCGACGGGTTCCTACGAGCAGTACTTC,CASSEATGSYEQYF
TRBV15,NA,TRBJ2-1,NA,TGTGCCACCAGCAGCCGGGACCACTCCTACAATGAGCAGTTCTTC,CATSSRDHSYNEQFF
TRBV28,few,TRBJ1-1,NA,TGTGCCAGCAGTTTAGATTTTTTCCCGGCAGGCGACGGCGGGGAGACTGAAGCTTTCTTT,CASSLDFFPAGDGGETEAFF
TRBV28,few,TRBJ1-6,NA,TGTGCCAGCTCTACCATCGCCAGTGGAACCTATAATTCACCCCTCCACTTT,CASSTIASGTYNSPLHF
TRBV4-2,NA,TRBJ2-5,TRBD2,TGTGCCAGCAGCCAACAGACTAGCCGCCCAGAGACCCAGTACTTC,CASSQQTSRPETQYF
TRBV5-1,NA,TRBJ1-1,NA,TGCGCCAGCAGCTTGACAGGGAGTGGCTCTGAAGCTTTCTTT,CASSLTGSGSEAFF
TRBV19,NA,TRBJ1-3,NA,TGTGCCAGTAGTATCCCTCGGGGGACCTCCGGCGAGTACACCATATATTTT,CASSIPRGTSGEYTIYF
TRBV6-5,NA,TRBJ1-3,NA,TGTGCCAGCACCGAGGTGGAGCCTGGAAACACCATATATTTT,CASTEVEPGNTIYF
TRBV19,NA,TRBJ1-3,NA,TGTGCCAGTACCGAGGATATGGTAGCTGGAAACACCATATATTTT,CASTEDMVAGNTIYF
TRBV29-1,once,TRBJ1-6,NA,TGCAGCGTCGGGACTACTTCACCCCTCCACTTT,CSVGTTSPLHF
TRBV2,once,TRBJ1-5,NA,TGTGCCAGCGGGACCGGGACGACCTTTGAGAGCAATCAGCCCCAGCATTTT,CASGTGTTFESNQPQHF
TRBV13,NA,TRBJ2-7,NA,TGTGCCAGCAGCCTAGTGTACGAGCAGTACTTC,CASSLVYEQYF
TRBV14,NA,TRBJ1-4,NA,TGTGCCAGCAGCCAAGAAGGGAGAAGGGAACTGTTTTTT,CASSQEGRRELFF
TRBV5-8,NA,TRBJ1-5,TRBD1,TGTGCCAGCAGCTGGGACAGCGATCAGCCCCAGCATTTT,CASSWDSDQPQHF
TRBV3-1/TRBV3-2,NA,TRBJ2-1,NA,TGTGCCAGCAGCCAAGGGTCTAAGCGAATCTTAGGGAATGAGCAGTTCTTC,CASSQGSKRILGNEQFF
TRBV6-5,NA,TRBJ1-2,NA,TGTGCCAGCAGGGGTTGGCGAGACTATGGCTACACCTTC,CASRGWRDYGYTF
TRBV2,NA,TRBJ1-1,NA,TGTGCCAGCAGTGAGGGCGGGAACACTGAAGCTTTCTTT,CASSEGGNTEAFF
TRBV24-1,NA,TRBJ2-1,NA,TGTGCCACCAGTGACCCCGGGGACAATGAGCAGTTCTTC,CATSDPGDNEQFF
TRBV7-9,NA,TRBJ1-2,NA,TGTGCCAGCAGCGATACAACCATCAGGGGTTACGGCTACACCTTC,CASSDTTIRGYGYTF
TRBV19,NA,TRBJ1-2,NA,TGTGCCAGTAGTATAGTCAAGGGGGACTATGGCTACACCTTC,CASSIVKGDYGYTF
TRBV7-3,NA,TRBJ1-1,NA,TGTGCCAGCAGCTTACACGGATCGAACACTGAAGCTTTCTTT,CASSLHGSNTEAFF
TRBV24-1,NA,TRBJ1-2,NA,TGTGCCACCAGTCGGGGGGCAGAGTATGGCTACACCTTC,CATSRGAEYGYTF
TRBV9,NA,TRBJ1-4,TRBD1,TGTGCCAGCAGCACCGAGGGGGCAGGTGAAAAACTGTTTTTT,CASSTEGAGEKLFF
TRBV5-4,few,TRBJ2-7,NA,TGTGCCAGCAGCCCTGGACCTCACCTAGAGCAGTACTTC,CASSPGPHLEQYF
TRBV6-1,NA,TRBJ1-5,NA,TGTGCCAGCAGTGACAGGAATCAGCCCCAGCATTTT,CASSDRNQPQHF
TRBV27,NA,TRBJ1-4,NA,TGTGCCAGCAGTTTACAGGGTGCTGAAAAACTGTTTTTT,CASSLQGAEKLFF
TRBV6-5,NA,TRBJ1-3,TRBD1,TGTGCCAGCCAGGGGGAATTAAACACCATATATTTT,CASQGELNTIYF
TRBV7-9,NA,TRBJ1-1,TRBD1,TGTGCCAGCAGCCCCCGGGACAGGGTGTCTGAAGCTTTCTTT,CASSPRDRVSEAFF
TRBV6-1,NA,TRBJ1-2,NA,TGTGCCAGCAGTGAAGCACCGATTTTCTATGGCTACACCTTC,CASSEAPIFYGYTF
TRBV19,NA,TRBJ1-1,NA,TGTGCCAGTAGTATTAGAGGGGGGAACACTGAAGCTTTCTTT,CASSIRGGNTEAFF
TRBV10-3,NA,TRBJ2-7,TRBD1,TGTGCCATCAGAAGGGACAGGGACTACGAGCAGTACTTC,CAIRRDRDYEQYF
TRBV2,NA,TRBJ2-7,NA,TGTGCCAGCAGTCAGGGGATCTACGAGCAGTACTTC,CASSQGIYEQYF
TRBV9,NA,TRBJ2-2,TRBD1,TGTGCCAGCAGCGTCCGGGACAGCCGGGACACCGGGGAGCTGTTTTTT,CASSVRDSRDTGELFF
TRBV7-8,NA,TRBJ2-7,NA,TGTGCCACTCGTGGAAATGAGGGAAAGGTGCGGTACGAGCAGTACTTC,CATRGNEGKVRYEQYF
TRBV5-1,once,TRBJ1-5,NA,TGCGCCAGCAGCTGGACCCCGGGACCCAATCAGCCCCAGCATTTT,CASSWTPGPNQPQHF
TRBV2,NA,TRBJ1-2,NA,TGTGCCAGCAGTGGAAATGCGGGCGATCGCTACACCTTC,CASSGNAGDRYTF
TRBV2,NA,TRBJ1-4,NA,TGTGCCAGCAGTGAGGGCATACTGGGTGAAAAACTGTTTTTT,CASSEGILGEKLFF
TRBV15,NA,TRBJ1-6,TRBD1,TGTGCCACCAGCTCCCGGGACAGTACTAATTCACCCCTCCACTTT,CATSSRDSTNSPLHF
TRBV19,NA,TRBJ1-3,NA,TGTGCCAGTCGCGGACCGGGAGGGACTGGAAACACCATATATTTT,CASRGPGGTGNTIYF
TRBV12-3/TRBV12-4,NA,TRBJ1-2,NA,TGTGCCAGCAGTGCGTACGGCTACACCTTC,CASSAYGYTF
TRBV28,once,TRBJ1-5,NA,TGTGCCAGCAGTTTACCCCCCTCGGGGGATCAGCCCCAGCATTTT,CASSLPPSGDQPQHF
TRBV7-3,NA,TRBJ1-3,TRBD1,TGTGCCAGCAGCTATGACAGGGCCTCTGGAAACACCATATATTTT,CASSYDRASGNTIYF